Listed here are 15 T cell receptor beta chains from one sample, sequenced in a study of T cell responses to AZD1222 COVID-19 vaccine. This table comes from immunoSEQ multiplex PCR, and its TCRdb copy is limited to in-frame clones, with some not included. In the table there are more than 85,000 clones, 70% to 90% of which are singletons. Specimen: peripheral blood, collected on day 0 of AZD1222 vaccination. Receptors originate from an adult in good health.

This chain connects TRBV18 to TRBJ2-7, with 7 positions matching TRBD1. The CDR3 extends over 14 amino acids. CDR1 KGHSH and CDR2 LQKENI come from the germline V gene. Trimming took 2 bases from V and 2 from J; bases not matched to a gene: 3. In DNA, the CDR3 is TGTGCCAGCTCACCATACAGGGGAACCTACGAGCAGTACTTC. This translates into CASSPYRGTYEQYF.

This sequence joins TRBV3-1 (or the pseudogene TRBV3-2) and TRBJ2-3; 11 bases are a match to TRBD2. Per the germline V gene, CDR1 is LGHDT and CDR2 is YNNKEL (reference sequence). J gave up 9 bases and V 6 bases, and 11 bases lay outside the gene matches. The CDR3 consists of 15 residues. CDR3 sequence reads: CASSFSGREGGTQYF. In nucleotides, the CDR3 is TGTGCCAGCAGTTTTAGCGGGAGGGAAGGAGGGACGCAGTATTTT.

The chain has TRBV27 and TRBJ2-7; 13 bases agree with TRBD2. The germline V gene has CDR1 MNHEY and CDR2 SMNVEV (reference sequence). V was pared by 0 bases and J by 0 bases, with 5 bases of the junction left unmatched. The CDR3 consists of 18 residues. The CDR3 DNA sequence: TGTGCCAGCAGTTTATCCGGACTAGCGGGAGCCTTCTCCTACGAGCAGTACTTC. Its translation: CASSLSGLAGAFSYEQYF.

This clone was observed once. The gene calls are TRBV12-3 or TRBV12-4 and TRBJ2-7; D may be TRBD2 (6 bases). CDR3 length: 12 residues. Trimming shortened V by 7 bases and J by 1 base, and 8 bases separated the two germline ends. The CDR3 reads CASKEGSYEQYF. The CDR3 DNA reads TGTGCCAGCAAGGAGGGGTCCTACGAGCAGTACTTC.

The table lists this clone with many counts. This chain joins TRBV10-3 and TRBJ2-6; unclear D gene. The CDR3 contains 17 residues. Germline CDR1 is ENHRY and CDR2 is SYGVKD. V lost 3 bases and J lost 0, with 12 bases in between. Written as DNA, the CDR3 is TGTGCCATCAGTGATGACCCCTCCGACTCTGGGGCCAACGTCCTGACTTTC. Its translation: CAISDDPSDSGANVLTF.

The chain combines TRBV5-6 with TRBJ2-7, with 10 nucleotides matching TRBD1. J was trimmed by 1 base and V by 3 bases; bases with no gene match: 1. From germline, CDR1 is SGHDT and CDR2 YYEEEE. CDR3 length: 14 amino acids. The CDR3 spells CASSWTGGSYEQYF. The CDR3 region has the DNA TGTGCCAGCAGCTGGACAGGGGGGTCCTACGAGCAGTACTTC.

The chain recombines TRBV5-1 with TRBJ2-7; D is ambiguous. V lost 2 bases and J 1 base, leaving 7 bases between the germline ends. Germline V gene sequence: CDR1 SGHRS, CDR2 YFSETQ. The CDR3 is made up of 13 amino acids. The CDR3 sequence: CASSLARSYEQYF. As DNA, the CDR3 is TGCGCCAGCAGCTTAGCCAGATCCTACGAGCAGTACTTC.

CDR3 DNA: TGTGCCAGCAGTTACTCACTCGCTAACAATGAGCAGTTCTTC. It is translated as CASSYSLANNEQFF. This chain uses TRBV6-5 with TRBJ2-1; no clear D gene. The CDR3 has 14 amino acids. Trimming left V 0 bases short and J 5 bases short, with 8 bases between. From germline, CDR1 is MNHEY and CDR2 SVGAGI.

The chain has TRBV10-2 and TRBJ2-1; D may be TRBD2 (6 bases). V lost 5 bases, J lost 2 bases, and 10 bases lay in between. CDR3 length: 14 amino acids. CDR1 is WSHSY and CDR2 is SAAADI in the germline V gene. CDR3 in DNA: TGCGCCAGCAGTCTCCCGGGGGCCTACAATGAGCAGTTCTTC. Translated, it gives CASSLPGAYNEQFF.

The rearrangement links TRBV5-1 to TRBJ2-2, with a weak D call TRBD2 (5 bases). Germline lookup yields CDR1 SGHRS and CDR2 YFSETQ. V shed 1 base and J shed 4 bases, with 11 bases lying between them. The CDR3 length is 15 residues. The DNA for the CDR3 is TGCGCCAGCAGCTTGACGGGATTATTCACCGGGGAGCTGTTTTTT. The encoded protein is CASSLTGLFTGELFF.

The genes are TRBV7-8 and TRBJ2-7; perhaps TRBD1 as D (6 bases). There are 14 residues in the CDR3. Trimming left V 4 bases short and J 4 bases short, with 14 bases between. Germline-derived CDR1 and CDR2 are SGHVS and FQNEAQ. DNA for the CDR3: TGTGCCAGCAGCTCGGACAGATCCTCTTACGAGCAGTACTTC. It yields the protein CASSSDRSSYEQYF.

This chain connects TRBV2 to TRBJ1-4; D unresolved. The length of the CDR3 is 13 residues. V was pared by 3 bases and J by 11 bases, with 13 bases between. Per the germline V gene, CDR1 is SNHLY and CDR2 is FYNNEI. CDR3 sequence (DNA): TGTGCCAGCAGTGATGGGCCGGCGGTTAAACTGTTTTTT. Translated, it gives CASSDGPAVKLFF.

V is TRBV29-1 and J is TRBJ1-1, with TRBD1 matching over 10 bases. Germline CDR1 and CDR2: SQVTM and ANQGSEA. V lost 6 bases to trimming and J lost 5 bases; unmatched junction nucleotides: 6. The CDR3 covers 13 residues. In DNA, the CDR3 is TGCAGCGTCGAAACGGGACAGGGGACTGAAGCTTTCTTT. It specifies CSVETGQGTEAFF.

The chain carries TRBV18 and TRBJ1-2; D may be TRBD1 (6 bases). The V end lost 5 bases, the J end lost 8 bases, and 9 bases lay between the germline ends. There are 11 residues in the CDR3. Per the germline V gene, CDR1 is KGHSH and CDR2 is LQKENI. The CDR3 DNA reads as TGTGCCAGCTCATCAGGGGTCGGCTACACCTTC. Translated, it gives CASSSGVGYTF.

The V call is TRBV6-2 or TRBV6-3, the J call TRBJ2-7; D gene ambiguous. The CDR3 totals 13 residues. Germline assignment: CDR1 MNHEY and CDR2 SVGEGT. V lost 4 bases and J 2 bases, leaving 9 bases between the germline ends. This CDR3 reads CASSWYTTYEQYF. The CDR3 DNA reads as TGTGCCAGCAGTTGGTACACTACCTACGAGCAGTACTTC.